Reported below is one T cell receptor beta chain. This sample stems from a study of blood T cell repertoires in COVID-19. On the study more broadly: Sample material is recorded as cDNA or gDNA derived from T cells, B-cell-depleted T cells, or PBMCs.

Some clones are missing from TCRdb's copy, which holds only in-frame ones; the method was immunoSEQ multiplex PCR. The repertoire holds approximately 160,000 clones, with about 85% as singletons. V trimming: 8 bases; J trimming: 9 bases; junction bases outside the gene matches: 5. There are 13 residues in the CDR3. Germline CDR1 LNHDA, CDR2 SQIVND (reference sequence). The chain uses TRBV19 and TRBJ2-1; 12 positions agree with TRBD1. The clonotype comes from a man aged 55 to 70 who had recovered from COVID-19. Sequenced: peripheral blood. CDR3 DNA sequence: TGTGCCAGTTGGGACAGGGGGCGCGGTGAGCAGTTCTTC. Amino acid sequence: CASWDRGRGEQFF. Drawing the rest from reference TRBV19 and TRBJ2-1, the complete variable domain is DGGITQSPKYLFRKEGQNVTLSCEQNLNHDAMYWYRQDPGQGLRLIYYSQIVNDFQKGDIAEGYSVSREKKESFPLTVTSAQKNPTAFYLCASWDRGRGEQFFGPGTRLTVL.